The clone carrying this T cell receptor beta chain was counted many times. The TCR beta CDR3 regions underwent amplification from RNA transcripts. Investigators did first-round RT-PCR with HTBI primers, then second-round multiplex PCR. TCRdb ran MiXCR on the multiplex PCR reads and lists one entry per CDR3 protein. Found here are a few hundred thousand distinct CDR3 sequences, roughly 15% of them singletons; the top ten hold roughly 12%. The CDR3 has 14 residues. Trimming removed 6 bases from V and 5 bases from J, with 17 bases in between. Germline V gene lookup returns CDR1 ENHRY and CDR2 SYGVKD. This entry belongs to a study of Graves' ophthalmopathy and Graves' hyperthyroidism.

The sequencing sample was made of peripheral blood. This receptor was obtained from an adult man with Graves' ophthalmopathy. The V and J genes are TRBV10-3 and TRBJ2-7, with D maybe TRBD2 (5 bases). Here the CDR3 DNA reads TGTGCCATCAGGTCTCAGGTAGGAGGCCACGAGCAGTACTTC. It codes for CAIRSQVGGHEQYF.